The entry that follows covers one T cell receptor beta chain sequence. Its antigen is as yet unknown. This sample stems from a study of T cells in localized non-small cell lung cancer. Study-level points and caveats: Tumor showed lower T cell clonality than uninvolved adjacent lung, where it was highest. Median about 58 top-100 tumor clones were shared with paired adjacent lung.

Germline lookup yields CDR1 SQVTM and CDR2 ANQGSEA. This CDR3 spans 14 amino acids. J gave up 7 bases and V 6 bases, and 5 bases lay outside the gene matches. Using immunoSEQ multiplex PCR, the repertoire was profiled, and TCRdb retains in-frame clones only, with some absent. The table includes roughly 3,400 clones, under 30% detected once. This sample comprised lung tumor tissue, obtained before any cancer treatment. This clonotype originated in a woman aged 35 to 70 with stage I lung adenocarcinoma. The genes are TRBV29-1 and TRBJ2-5; 16 bases line up with TRBD2. The chain's CDR3 is CSVLGTSGGGTQYF. CDR3 bases: TGCAGCGTCCTAGGGACTAGCGGGGGGGGGACCCAGTACTTC.